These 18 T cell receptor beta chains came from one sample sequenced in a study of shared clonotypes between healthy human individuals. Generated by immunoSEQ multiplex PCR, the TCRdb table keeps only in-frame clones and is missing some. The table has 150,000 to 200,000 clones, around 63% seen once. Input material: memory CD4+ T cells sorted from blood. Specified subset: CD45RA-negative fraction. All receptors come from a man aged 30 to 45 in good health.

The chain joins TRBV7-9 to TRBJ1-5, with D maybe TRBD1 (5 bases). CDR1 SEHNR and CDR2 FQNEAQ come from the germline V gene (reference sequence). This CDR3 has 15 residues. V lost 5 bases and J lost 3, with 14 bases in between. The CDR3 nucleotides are TGTGCCAGCAGCCTCACGGGAGGGGACAATCAGCCCCAGCATTTT. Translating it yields CASSLTGGDNQPQHF.

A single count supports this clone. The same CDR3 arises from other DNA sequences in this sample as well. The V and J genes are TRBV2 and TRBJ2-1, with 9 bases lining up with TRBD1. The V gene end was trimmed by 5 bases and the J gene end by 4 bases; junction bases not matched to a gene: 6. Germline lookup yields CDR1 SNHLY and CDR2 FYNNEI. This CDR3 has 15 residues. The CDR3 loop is CASSSDRGSYNEQFF. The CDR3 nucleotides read TGTGCCAGCAGTTCCGACAGGGGGTCTTACAATGAGCAGTTCTTC.

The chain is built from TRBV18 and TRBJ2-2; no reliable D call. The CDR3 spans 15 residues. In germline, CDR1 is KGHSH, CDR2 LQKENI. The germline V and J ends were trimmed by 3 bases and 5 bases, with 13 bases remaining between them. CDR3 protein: CASSPPPKFTGELFF. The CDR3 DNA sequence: TGTGCCAGCTCACCGCCACCGAAATTTACCGGGGAGCTGTTTTTT. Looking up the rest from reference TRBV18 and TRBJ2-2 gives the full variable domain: NAGVMQNPRHLVRRRGQEARLRCSPMKGHSHVYWYRQLPEEGLKFMVYLQKENIIDESGMPKERFSAEFPKEGPSILRIQQVVRGDSAAYFCASSPPPKFTGELFFGEGSRLTVL.

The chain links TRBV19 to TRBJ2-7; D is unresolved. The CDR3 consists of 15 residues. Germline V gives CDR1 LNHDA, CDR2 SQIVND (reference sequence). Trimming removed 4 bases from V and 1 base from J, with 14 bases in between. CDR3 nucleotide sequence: TGTGCCAGTAGTACAAGCCCCGGCCTTTCCTACGAGCAGTACTTC. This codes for CASSTSPGLSYEQYF.

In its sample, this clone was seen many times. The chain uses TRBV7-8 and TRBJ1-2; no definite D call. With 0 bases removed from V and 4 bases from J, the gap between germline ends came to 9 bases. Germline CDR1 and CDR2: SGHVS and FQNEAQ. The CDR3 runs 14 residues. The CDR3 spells CASSLAGASYGYTF. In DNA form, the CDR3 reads TGTGCCAGCAGCTTAGCCGGAGCTTCCTATGGCTACACCTTC.

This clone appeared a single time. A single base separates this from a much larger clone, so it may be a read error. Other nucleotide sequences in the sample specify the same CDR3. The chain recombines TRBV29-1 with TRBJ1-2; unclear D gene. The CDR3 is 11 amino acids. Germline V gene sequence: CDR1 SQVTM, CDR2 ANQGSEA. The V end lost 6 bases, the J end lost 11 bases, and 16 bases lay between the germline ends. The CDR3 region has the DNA TGCAGCGTCCGGCAATTGGAGGGTTACACCTTC. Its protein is CSVRQLEGYTF.

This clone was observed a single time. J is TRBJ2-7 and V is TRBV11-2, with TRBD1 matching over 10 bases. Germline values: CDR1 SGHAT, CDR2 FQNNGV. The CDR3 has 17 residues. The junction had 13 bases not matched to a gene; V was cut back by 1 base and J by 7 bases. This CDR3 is CASSLASARQGAVEQYF. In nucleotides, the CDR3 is TGTGCCAGCAGCTTAGCGAGTGCGAGACAGGGGGCGGTTGAGCAGTACTTC.

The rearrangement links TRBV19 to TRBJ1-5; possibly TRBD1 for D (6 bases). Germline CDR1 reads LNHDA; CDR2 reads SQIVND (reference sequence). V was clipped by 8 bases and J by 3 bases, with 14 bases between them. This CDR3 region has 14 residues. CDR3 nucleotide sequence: TGTGCCAGTGCCAAACAGGGTCCCAATCAGCCCCAGCATTTT. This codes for CASAKQGPNQPQHF.

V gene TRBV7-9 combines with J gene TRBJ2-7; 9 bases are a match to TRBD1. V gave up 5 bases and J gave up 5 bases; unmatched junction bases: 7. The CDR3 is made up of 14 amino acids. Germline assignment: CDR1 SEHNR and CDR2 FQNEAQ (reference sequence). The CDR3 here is CASSPGTGYNEQYF. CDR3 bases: TGTGCCAGCAGCCCCGGGACAGGGTACAACGAGCAGTACTTC.

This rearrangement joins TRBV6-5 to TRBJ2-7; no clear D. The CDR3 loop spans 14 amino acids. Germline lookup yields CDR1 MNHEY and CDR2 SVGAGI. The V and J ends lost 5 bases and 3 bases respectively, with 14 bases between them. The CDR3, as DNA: TGTGCCAGCAGTAAACAGCCGATCAGCTACGAGCAGTACTTC. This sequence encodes CASSKQPISYEQYF.

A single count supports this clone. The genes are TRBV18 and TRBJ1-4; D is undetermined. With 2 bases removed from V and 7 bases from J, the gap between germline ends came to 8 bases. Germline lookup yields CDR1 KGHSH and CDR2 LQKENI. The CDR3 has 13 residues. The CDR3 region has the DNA TGTGCCAGCTCACCAGGAGGGTTTGAAAAACTGTTTTTT. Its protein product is CASSPGGFEKLFF.

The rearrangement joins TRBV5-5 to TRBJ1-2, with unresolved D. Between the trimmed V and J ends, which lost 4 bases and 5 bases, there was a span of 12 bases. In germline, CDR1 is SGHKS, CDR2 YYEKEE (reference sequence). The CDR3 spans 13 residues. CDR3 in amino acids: CASSRGSGYGYTF. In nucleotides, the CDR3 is TGTGCCAGCAGCCGTGGGTCGGGGTATGGCTACACCTTC.

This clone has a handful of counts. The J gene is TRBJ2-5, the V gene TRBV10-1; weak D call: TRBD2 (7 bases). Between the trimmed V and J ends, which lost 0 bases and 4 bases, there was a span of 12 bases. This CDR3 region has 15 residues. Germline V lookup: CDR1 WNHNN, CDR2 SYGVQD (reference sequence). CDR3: CASSESFGGRETQYF. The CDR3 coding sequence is TGCGCCAGCAGTGAGTCGTTCGGGGGGCGAGAGACCCAGTACTTC.

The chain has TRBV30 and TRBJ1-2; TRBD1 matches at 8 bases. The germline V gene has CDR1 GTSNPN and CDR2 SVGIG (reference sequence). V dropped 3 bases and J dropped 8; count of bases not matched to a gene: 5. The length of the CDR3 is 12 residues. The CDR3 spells CAWRAGTGGYTF. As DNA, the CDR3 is TGTGCCTGGAGGGCCGGGACAGGAGGCTACACCTTC.

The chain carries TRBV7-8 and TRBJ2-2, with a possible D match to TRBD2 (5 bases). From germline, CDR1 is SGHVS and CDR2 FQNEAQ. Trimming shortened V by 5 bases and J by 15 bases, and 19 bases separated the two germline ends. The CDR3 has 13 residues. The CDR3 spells CASSPQEGSSLFF. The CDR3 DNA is TGTGCCAGCAGCCCGCAGGAAGGGAGTAGTTTGTTTTTT.

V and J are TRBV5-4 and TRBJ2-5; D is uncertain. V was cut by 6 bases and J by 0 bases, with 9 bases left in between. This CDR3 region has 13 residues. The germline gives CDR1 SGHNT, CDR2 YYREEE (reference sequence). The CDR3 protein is CASKGHDQETQYF. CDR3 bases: TGTGCCAGCAAAGGCCACGACCAAGAGACCCAGTACTTC.

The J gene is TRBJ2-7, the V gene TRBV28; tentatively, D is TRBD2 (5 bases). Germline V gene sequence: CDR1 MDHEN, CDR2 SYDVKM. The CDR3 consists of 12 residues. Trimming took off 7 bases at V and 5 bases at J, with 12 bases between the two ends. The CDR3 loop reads CASTARGNEQYF. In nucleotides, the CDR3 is TGTGCCAGCACGGCCCGAGGGAACGAGCAGTACTTC.

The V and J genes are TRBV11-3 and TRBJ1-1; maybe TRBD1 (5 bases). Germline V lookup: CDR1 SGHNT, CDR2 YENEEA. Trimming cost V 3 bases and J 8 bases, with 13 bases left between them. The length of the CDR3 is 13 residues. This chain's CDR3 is CASSLGRQREAFF. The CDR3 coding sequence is TGTGCCAGCAGCTTGGGGCGACAGAGAGAAGCTTTCTTT.